This T cell receptor beta chain was captured in a study of blood T cells in healthy people across ages. CDR1 and CDR2 (germline): KGHSH, LQKENI. This CDR3 is 15 amino acids long. In regard to this clonotype: What it recognizes is unknown. Mismatch with germline at one junction end may stem from a read error.

PCR was performed a second time for about 7 to 11 cycles using a sample-barcoded 5' primer and a J-beta primer mix. TCRdb fed the 5' RACE reads into MiXCR, producing one record per CDR3 protein. The sample includes hundreds of thousands of distinct CDR3 sequences, roughly 21% seen only once; the top ten take roughly 3.4%. Broader study findings: The recorded TCR beta diversity per million T cells decreased in a roughly linear manner with age.

Input material: blood. The TCR was taken from a man between 65 and 79 years old in good health. The V gene is TRBV18, the J gene TRBJ2-3; D is uncertain. The CDR3 DNA is TGTGCCGGCTCTCCCTCCGGGCTATACACAGATACGCAGTATTTT. This translates into CAGSPSGLYTDTQYF.